This passage covers 29 T cell receptor beta chains from one sample sequenced in a study of T-cell reconstitution after alpha-beta-depleted transplantation in children. TCRbeta library construction was performed incorporating unique molecular identifiers. Via MiXCR, TCRdb re-called the PCR reads, giving one row per CDR3 protein. This sample has under 400,000 distinct CDR3 sequences, with around 25% found just once. The sequencing here drew on PBMCs, mostly from graft donor cells, taken 180 days after TCRalphabeta/CD19-depleted stem cell transplant. The receptor source for this set is a male patient between 5 and 17 years old who had a stem cell transplant for acute lymphoblastic leukemia, so the T cells may come from the graft donor.

This clonotype turned up a few times. V gene TRBV6-5 combines with J gene TRBJ2-5; 9 nucleotides align to TRBD2. The CDR3 sequence is 17 residues long. The junction had 8 bases not matched to a gene; V was cut back by 0 bases and J by 3 bases. Germline V CDR1 and CDR2: MNHEY, SVGAGI. The CDR3 DNA is TGTGCCAGCAGTTACTCGAGGGCTAGCGGGGAGGAAGAGACCCAGTACTTC. This sequence encodes CASSYSRASGEEETQYF.

This clonotype has ten or more counts. This sequence joins TRBV5-1 and TRBJ2-7; possibly TRBD1 or TRBD2 for D (7 bases each). Trimming left V 4 bases short and J 2 bases short, with 16 bases between. Germline V CDR1 and CDR2: SGHRS, YFSETQ. This CDR3 comprises 15 residues. DNA for the CDR3: TGCGCCAGCAGCCCCCCCAGGGGGGGCCCCTACGAGCAGTACTTC. Encoded protein: CASSPPRGGPYEQYF.

This chain links TRBV11-2 with TRBJ1-1, with D unclear. Trimming took 0 bases from V and 1 from J, leaving 12 bases between them. Germline CDR1 SGHAT, CDR2 FQNNGV. The CDR3 loop spans 16 amino acids. CDR3 protein: CASSLEIGSGNTEAFF. Here the CDR3 DNA reads TGTGCCAGCAGCTTAGAAATAGGCTCGGGGAACACTGAAGCTTTCTTT.

The chain carries TRBV6-5 and TRBJ2-7; 7 positions agree with TRBD2. Germline trimming cut 2 bases from V and 2 bases from J; bases unmatched to any gene: 9. CDR1 MNHEY and CDR2 SVGAGI come from the germline V gene. The CDR3 sequence is 16 residues long. The CDR3 bases are TGTGCCAGCAGTTACAGACCGGCGGGAGTGGCCTACGAGCAGTACTTC. The encoded protein is CASSYRPAGVAYEQYF.

The chain recombines TRBV27 with TRBJ2-7; D may match TRBD1 or TRBD2 (5 bases each). The germline gives CDR1 MNHEY, CDR2 SMNVEV (reference sequence). The CDR3 has 13 amino acids. V was trimmed by 3 bases and J by 3 bases, leaving 9 bases between them. The CDR3 protein is CASSFGAGYEQYF. The CDR3 nucleotides read TGTGCCAGCAGTTTCGGGGCGGGCTACGAGCAGTACTTC.

The gene calls are TRBV4-1 and TRBJ2-2; D could derive from TRBD1 or TRBD2 (5 bases each). V shed 1 base and J shed 6 bases, with 21 bases lying between them. The CDR3 loop spans 18 amino acids. Germline loops: CDR1 MGHRA, CDR2 YSYEKL. This chain's CDR3 is CASSQAWRVGRGAGELFF. In nucleotides, the CDR3 is TGCGCCAGCAGCCAAGCTTGGCGGGTTGGAAGAGGGGCCGGGGAGCTGTTTTTT.

This rearrangement joins TRBV5-1 to TRBJ1-5; no clear D gene. The CDR3 runs to 14 residues. CDR1 is SGHRS and CDR2 is YFSETQ in the germline V gene. Deletions cut 1 base from V and 5 bases from J, with 10 bases between. Here the CDR3 reads CASSLQSGDQPQHF. CDR3 nucleotide sequence: TGCGCCAGCAGCTTGCAGAGTGGGGATCAGCCCCAGCATTTT. The full variable domain, in which reference TRBV5-1 and TRBJ1-5 provide the parts outside the CDR3, is KAGVTQTPRYLIKTRGQQVTLSCSPISGHRSVSWYQQTPGQGLQFLFEYFSETQRNKGNFPGRFSGRQFSNSRSEMNVSTLELGDSALYLCASSLQSGDQPQHFGDGTRLSIL.

The J gene is TRBJ2-7, the V gene TRBV10-2, with 7 bases lining up with TRBD2. V lost 6 bases and J lost 4; bases outside the gene matches: 9. The germline V gene encodes CDR1 WSHSY and CDR2 SAAADI. This CDR3 has 14 amino acids. DNA of the CDR3: TGCGCCAGCAGAGAGACTAGCTCAGGGTACGAGCAGTACTTC. This sequence encodes CASRETSSGYEQYF.

This clonotype has a handful of counts. This chain connects TRBV15 to TRBJ2-4, with 8 bases lining up with TRBD2. With 0 bases clipped from V and 2 bases from J, the junction kept 3 bases outside the gene matches. CDR3 length: 16 amino acids. Germline CDR1 and CDR2: LNHNV and YYDKDF (reference sequence). The chain's CDR3 is CATSRDGGGTKNIQYF. In DNA form, the CDR3 reads TGTGCCACCAGCAGAGATGGCGGGGGGACCAAAAACATTCAGTACTTC.

This clonotype was found a few times. The chain combines TRBV5-1 with TRBJ2-3; D perhaps matches TRBD1 (6 bases). Germline lookup yields CDR1 SGHRS and CDR2 YFSETQ. Between the trimmed V and J ends, which lost 2 bases and 3 bases, there was a span of 13 bases. The CDR3 runs to 15 residues. CDR3 protein: CASSFQGSGTDTQYF. The DNA of the CDR3 is TGCGCCAGCAGCTTTCAGGGGAGTGGGACAGATACGCAGTATTTT.

The sample holds a few counts of this clonotype. The J gene is TRBJ2-7, the V gene TRBV27; 12 bases fit TRBD2. This CDR3 has 24 residues. CDR1 and CDR2 (germline): MNHEY, SMNVEV (reference sequence). J was trimmed by 2 bases and V by 3 bases; bases with no gene match: 29. CDR3 in DNA: TGTGCCAGCAGTTTCAGAGGTGTGGGGTTTTTACTAGCGGGAGGTTCAAAGGGAGCCTACGAGCAGTACTTC. Its translation is CASSFRGVGFLLAGGSKGAYEQYF.

Here the CDR3 reads CASISSSGRTDTQYF. CDR3 in DNA: TGTGCCAGCATCTCTTCTAGCGGACGCACAGATACGCAGTATTTT. The V and J genes are TRBV6-1 and TRBJ2-3; the match to TRBD2 covers 7 bases. CDR3 length: 15 amino acids. V trimming: 7 bases; J trimming: 1 base; junction bases outside the gene matches: 8. Germline-derived CDR1 and CDR2 are MNHNS and SASEGT.

This sequence joins TRBV10-3 and TRBJ2-2; D possibly corresponds to TRBD1 (6 bases). CDR1 is ENHRY, CDR2 SYGVKD, per germline. V lost 8 bases and J 8 bases, leaving 12 bases between the germline ends. The CDR3 consists of 12 residues. This chain's CDR3 is CAILGAGGELFF. CDR3 nucleotide sequence: TGTGCCATCTTGGGGGCAGGAGGGGAGCTGTTTTTT.

This clonotype was counted between two and nine times. The chain has TRBV29-1 and TRBJ2-3, with 7 positions matching TRBD1. This CDR3 contains 13 residues. CDR1 and CDR2 (germline): SQVTM, ANQGSEA. V dropped 4 bases and J dropped 6; count of bases not matched to a gene: 7. The CDR3 bases are TGCAGCGTTGGTGCCCAGGGGGAGGATACGCAGTATTTT. It is translated as CSVGAQGEDTQYF.

The chain joins TRBV28 to TRBJ2-1; a possible D gene is TRBD1 (6 bases). Trimming shortened V by 4 bases and J by 8 bases, and 12 bases separated the two germline ends. The germline CDR1 and CDR2 sequences are MDHEN and SYDVKM. There are 13 residues in the CDR3. The CDR3 here is CASSSRQAHEQFF. The DNA for the CDR3 is TGTGCCAGCAGTTCTCGACAGGCCCATGAGCAGTTCTTC.

This clonotype was seen a few times. The chain joins TRBV20-1 to TRBJ2-3; 10 positions match TRBD2. J lost 4 bases, V lost 0 bases, and 7 bases had no gene match. Germline CDR1 is DFQATT and CDR2 is SNEGSKA (reference sequence). This CDR3 contains 16 residues. The CDR3 spells CSARDLASGRSDTQYF. The CDR3 coding sequence is TGCAGTGCTAGAGATCTCGCTAGCGGGAGATCAGATACGCAGTATTTT.

This clonotype was observed a handful of times. This rearrangement joins TRBV4-1 to TRBJ1-6; D gene unclear. Trimming took off 1 base at V and 1 base at J, with 11 bases between the two ends. The germline CDR1 and CDR2 sequences are MGHRA and YSYEKL. The length of the CDR3 is 17 residues. Here the CDR3 reads CASSQGLLISYNSPLHF. The CDR3 region has the DNA TGCGCCAGCAGCCAAGGGCTCCTGATTTCCTATAATTCACCCCTCCACTTT.

The V gene is TRBV5-1, the J gene TRBJ2-1; 7 bases agree with TRBD2. J gave up 14 bases and V 2 bases, and 13 bases lay outside the gene matches. The CDR3 runs 14 residues. CDR1 is SGHRS, CDR2 YFSETQ, per germline. The CDR3 DNA is TGCGCCAGCAGCTTAGGCCTCTCTAGCGGCCTCAAGTTCTTC. It translates to CASSLGLSSGLKFF.

V and J are TRBV9 and TRBJ1-1; 7 positions agree with TRBD1. The V gene's germline CDR1 is SGDLS and CDR2 YYNGEE. The CDR3 is 15 residues long. The J segment lost 1 base and the V segment lost 1 base, leaving 4 bases of the junction unmatched. The CDR3 DNA is TGTGCCAGCAGCGTAACAGGGGTGTCGAACACTGAAGCTTTCTTT. This encodes CASSVTGVSNTEAFF.

This clonotype has a handful of counts. CDR3 protein: CASSGGRNYGYTF. The CDR3 coding sequence is TGTGCCAGCAGTGGAGGGCGGAACTATGGCTACACCTTC. The V call is TRBV6-4, the J call TRBJ1-2; D ambiguous. The CDR3 loop spans 13 amino acids. V lost 4 bases and J lost 2, with 8 bases in between. Germline V CDR1 and CDR2: MRHNA, SNTAGT.

A few counts support this clonotype. The chain joins TRBV29-1 to TRBJ2-7; 9 nucleotides align to TRBD1. The length of the CDR3 is 14 residues. Germline V gene lookup returns CDR1 SQVTM and CDR2 ANQGSEA. The J segment lost 5 bases and the V segment lost 7 bases, leaving 12 bases of the junction unmatched. The CDR3 sequence: CSALGRDRAHEQYF. Written as DNA, the CDR3 is TGCAGCGCCCTTGGCCGGGACAGGGCCCACGAGCAGTACTTC.

This chain uses TRBV29-1 with TRBJ2-4, with 7 positions matching TRBD1. V lost 6 bases, J lost 8 bases, and 16 bases stayed unmatched. Per germline, CDR1 SQVTM and CDR2 ANQGSEA. This CDR3 contains 15 residues. CDR3 in DNA: TGCAGCGTCCGGGGTGGGGCCAGGGGGTCGGACATTCAGTACTTC. This encodes CSVRGGARGSDIQYF.

The rearrangement joins TRBV15 to TRBJ2-4; D is ambiguous. Germline V gives CDR1 LNHNV, CDR2 YYDKDF (reference sequence). This CDR3 has 13 amino acids. Deletions cut 0 bases from V and 8 bases from J, with 8 bases between. CDR3 region: CATSRDIVDIQYF. As DNA, the CDR3 is TGTGCCACCAGCAGAGATATCGTGGACATTCAGTACTTC.

The gene calls are TRBV28 and TRBJ1-2; possibly TRBD1 for D (5 bases). The CDR3 runs to 16 residues. V gave up 3 bases and J gave up 0 bases, with 14 bases separating them. Per germline, CDR1 MDHEN and CDR2 SYDVKM. CDR3 amino acids: CASSFPGGLANYGYTF. The DNA for the CDR3 is TGTGCCAGCAGTTTCCCGGGGGGTCTAGCTAACTATGGCTACACCTTC.

This clonotype was counted many times. The chain links TRBV6-5 to TRBJ1-1; 9 bases map to TRBD1. J lost 7 bases, V lost 0 bases, and 0 bases had no gene match. The germline CDR1 and CDR2 sequences are MNHEY and SVGAGI. The CDR3 length is 13 residues. CDR3 region: CASSYSGQGEAFF. CDR3 bases: TGTGCCAGCAGTTACTCGGGACAGGGTGAAGCTTTCTTT.

The sample holds one count of this clonotype. The chain joins TRBV7-9 to TRBJ2-1, with D hard to call. Per the germline V gene, CDR1 is SEHNR and CDR2 is FQNEAQ (reference sequence). Trimming left V 4 bases short and J 4 bases short, with 14 bases between. CDR3 length: 15 amino acids. CDR3 DNA sequence: TGTGCCAGCAGCTCCTCAGACGACGTATACAATGAGCAGTTCTTC. Protein product: CASSSSDDVYNEQFF.

CDR3 sequence (DNA): TGTGCCAGCAAGGGGTTGCGGGAGGCCACAGATACGCAGTATTTT. Protein sequence: CASKGLREATDTQYF. The chain joins TRBV7-9 to TRBJ2-3, with 8 bases aligning to TRBD2. The CDR3 sequence is 15 residues long. V shed 7 bases and J 2 bases; nucleotides not matched to a gene: 8. The V gene's germline CDR1 is SEHNR and CDR2 FQNEAQ (reference sequence). Looking up the rest from reference TRBV7-9 and TRBJ2-3 gives the full variable domain: DTGVSQNPRHKITKRGQNVTFRCDPISEHNRLYWYRQTLGQGPEFLTYFQNEAQLEKSRLLSDRFSAERPKGSFSTLEIQRTEQGDSAMYLCASKGLREATDTQYFGPGTRLTVL.

The table lists this clonotype with many counts. The chain carries TRBV24-1 and TRBJ2-2; D remains ambiguous. In germline, CDR1 is KGHDR, CDR2 SFDVKD. The CDR3 loop spans 12 amino acids. V was shortened by 7 bases and J by 8 bases, with 10 bases between the two germline ends. In DNA, the CDR3 is TGTGCCACCAGCCTTTATGTAGGGGAGCTGTTTTTT. Its translation is CATSLYVGELFF.

This chain uses TRBV5-1 with TRBJ2-2; D gene unclear. CDR1 and CDR2 from the germline V gene are SGHRS and YFSETQ. CDR3 length equals 15 residues. V was pared by 0 bases and J by 0 bases, with 6 bases between. The CDR3 is CASSLDATNTGELFF. The CDR3 DNA reads TGCGCCAGCAGCTTGGACGCAACGAACACCGGGGAGCTGTTTTTT.